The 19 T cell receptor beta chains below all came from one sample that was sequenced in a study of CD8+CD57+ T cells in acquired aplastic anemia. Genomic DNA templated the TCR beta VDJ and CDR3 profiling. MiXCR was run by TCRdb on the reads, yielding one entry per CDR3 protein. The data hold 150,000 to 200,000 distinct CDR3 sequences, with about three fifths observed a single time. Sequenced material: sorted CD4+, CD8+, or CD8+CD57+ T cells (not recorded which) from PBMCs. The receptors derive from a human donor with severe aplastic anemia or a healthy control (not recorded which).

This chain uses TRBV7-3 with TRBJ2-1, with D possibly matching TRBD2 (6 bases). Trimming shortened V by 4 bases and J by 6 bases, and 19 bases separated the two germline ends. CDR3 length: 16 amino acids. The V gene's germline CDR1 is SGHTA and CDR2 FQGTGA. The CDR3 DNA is TGTGCCAGCAGCTCAATGACTAGTCTGACTACCAATGAGCAGTTCTTC. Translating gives CASSSMTSLTTNEQFF.

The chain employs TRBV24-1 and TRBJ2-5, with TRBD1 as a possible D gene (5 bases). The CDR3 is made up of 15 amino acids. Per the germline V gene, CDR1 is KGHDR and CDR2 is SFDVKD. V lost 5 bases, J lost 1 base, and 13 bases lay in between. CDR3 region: CATSGHSGFQETQYF. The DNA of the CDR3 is TGTGCCACCAGTGGCCATTCAGGGTTCCAAGAGACCCAGTACTTC.

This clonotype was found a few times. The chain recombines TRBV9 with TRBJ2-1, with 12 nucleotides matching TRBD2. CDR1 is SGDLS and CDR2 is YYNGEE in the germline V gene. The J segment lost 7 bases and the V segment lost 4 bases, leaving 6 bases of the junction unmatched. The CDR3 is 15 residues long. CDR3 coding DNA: TGTGCCAGCAGCAGGACTAGCGGGGTTGGGAATGAGCAGTTCTTC. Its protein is CASSRTSGVGNEQFF.

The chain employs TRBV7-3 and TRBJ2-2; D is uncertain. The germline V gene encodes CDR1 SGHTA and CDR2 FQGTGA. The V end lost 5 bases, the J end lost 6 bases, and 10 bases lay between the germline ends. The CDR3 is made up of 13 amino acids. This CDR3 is CASSLDTSGELFF. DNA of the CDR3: TGTGCCAGCAGCCTCGATACGTCCGGGGAGCTGTTTTTT. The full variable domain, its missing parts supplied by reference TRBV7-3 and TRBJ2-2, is GAGVSQTPSNKVTEKGKYVELRCDPISGHTALYWYRQSLGQGPEFLIYFQGTGAADDSGLPNDRFFAVRPEGSVSTLKIQRTERGDSAVYLCASSLDTSGELFFGEGSRLTVL.

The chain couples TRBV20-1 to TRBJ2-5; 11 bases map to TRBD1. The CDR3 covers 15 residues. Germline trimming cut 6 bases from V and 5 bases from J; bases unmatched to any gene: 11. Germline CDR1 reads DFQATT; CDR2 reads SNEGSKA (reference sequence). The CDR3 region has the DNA TGCAGTGCAACCGGGACAGGGGGGACCTACGAGACCCAGTACTTC. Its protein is CSATGTGGTYETQYF.

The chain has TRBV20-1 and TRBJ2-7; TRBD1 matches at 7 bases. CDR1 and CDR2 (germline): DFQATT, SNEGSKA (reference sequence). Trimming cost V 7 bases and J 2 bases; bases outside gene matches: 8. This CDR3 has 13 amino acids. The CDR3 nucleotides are TGCAGTGGCAGCCGGGACAGACCCTACGAGCAGTACTTC. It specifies CSGSRDRPYEQYF.

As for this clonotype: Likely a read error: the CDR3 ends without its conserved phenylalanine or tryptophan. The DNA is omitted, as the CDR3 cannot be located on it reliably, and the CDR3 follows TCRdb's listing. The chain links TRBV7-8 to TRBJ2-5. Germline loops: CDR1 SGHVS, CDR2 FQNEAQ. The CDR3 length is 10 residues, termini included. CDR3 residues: CASSLRDADS.

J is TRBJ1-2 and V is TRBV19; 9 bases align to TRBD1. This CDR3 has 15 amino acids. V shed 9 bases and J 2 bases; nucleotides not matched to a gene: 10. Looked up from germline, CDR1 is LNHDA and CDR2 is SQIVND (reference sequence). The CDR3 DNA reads TGTGCCAGCCGAGGGACAGGGAGTAGAAACTATGGCTACACCTTC. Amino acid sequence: CASRGTGSRNYGYTF.

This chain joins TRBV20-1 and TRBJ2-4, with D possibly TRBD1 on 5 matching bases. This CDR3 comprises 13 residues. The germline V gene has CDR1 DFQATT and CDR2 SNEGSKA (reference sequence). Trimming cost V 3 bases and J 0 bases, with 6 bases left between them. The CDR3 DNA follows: TGCAGTGCTAGCCAGGGAGCCAAAAACATTCAGTACTTC. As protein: CSASQGAKNIQYF.

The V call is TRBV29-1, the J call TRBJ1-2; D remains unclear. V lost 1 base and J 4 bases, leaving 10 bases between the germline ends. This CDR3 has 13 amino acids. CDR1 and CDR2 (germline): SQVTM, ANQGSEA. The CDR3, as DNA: TGCAGCGTTGAAGGGGGTGGTGGCTATGGCTACACCTTC. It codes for CSVEGGGGYGYTF.

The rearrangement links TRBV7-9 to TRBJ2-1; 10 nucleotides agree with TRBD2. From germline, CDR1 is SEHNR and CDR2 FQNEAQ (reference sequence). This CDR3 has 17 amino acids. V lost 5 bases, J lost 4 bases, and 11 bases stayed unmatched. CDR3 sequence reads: CASSPAGFSGGYNEQFF. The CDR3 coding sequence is TGTGCCAGCAGCCCCGCCGGGTTTAGCGGGGGGTACAATGAGCAGTTCTTC.

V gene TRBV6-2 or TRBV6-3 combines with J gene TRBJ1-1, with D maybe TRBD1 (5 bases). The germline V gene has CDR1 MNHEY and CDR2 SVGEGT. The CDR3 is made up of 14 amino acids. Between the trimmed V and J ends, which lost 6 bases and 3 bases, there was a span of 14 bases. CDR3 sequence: CASSPGQTYTEAFF. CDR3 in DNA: TGTGCCAGCAGCCCCGGACAAACCTACACTGAAGCTTTCTTT.

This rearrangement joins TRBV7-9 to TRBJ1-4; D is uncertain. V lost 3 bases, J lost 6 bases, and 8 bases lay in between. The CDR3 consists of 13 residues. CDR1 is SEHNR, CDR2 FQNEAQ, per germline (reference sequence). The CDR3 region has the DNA TGTGCCAGCAGCTTTCAGTTCCATGAAAAACTGTTTTTT. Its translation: CASSFQFHEKLFF.

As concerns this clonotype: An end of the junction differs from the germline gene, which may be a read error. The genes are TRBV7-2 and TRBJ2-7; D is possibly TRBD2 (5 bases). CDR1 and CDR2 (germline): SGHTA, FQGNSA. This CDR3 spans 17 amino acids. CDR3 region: CASSQEERRIRTYEQYF. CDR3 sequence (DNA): TGCGCCAGCAGCCAAGAGGAGCGTAGGATTCGGACTTACGAGCAGTACTTC.

CDR3 DNA sequence: TGTGCCAGCAGCCCTGACAGGGGTTATTCACCCCTCCACTTT. This codes for CASSPDRGYSPLHF. This sequence joins TRBV7-9 and TRBJ1-6; the match to TRBD1 covers 8 bases. V shed 5 bases and J 8 bases; nucleotides not matched to a gene: 5. Germline V CDR1 and CDR2: SEHNR, FQNEAQ (reference sequence). This CDR3 comprises 14 residues. The full variable domain, completed using reference TRBV7-9 and TRBJ1-6, is DTGVSQNPRHKITKRGQNVTFRCDPISEHNRLYWYRQTLGQGPEFLTYFQNEAQLEKSRLLSDRFSAERPKGSFSTLEIQRTEQGDSAMYLCASSPDRGYSPLHFGNGTRLTVT.

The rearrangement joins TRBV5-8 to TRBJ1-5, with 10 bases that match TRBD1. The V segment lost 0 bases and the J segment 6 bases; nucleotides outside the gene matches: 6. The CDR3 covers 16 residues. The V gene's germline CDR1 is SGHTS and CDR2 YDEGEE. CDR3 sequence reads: CASSLGDRGLSQPQHF. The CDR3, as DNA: TGTGCCAGCAGCTTGGGAGACAGGGGGCTATCTCAGCCCCAGCATTTT.

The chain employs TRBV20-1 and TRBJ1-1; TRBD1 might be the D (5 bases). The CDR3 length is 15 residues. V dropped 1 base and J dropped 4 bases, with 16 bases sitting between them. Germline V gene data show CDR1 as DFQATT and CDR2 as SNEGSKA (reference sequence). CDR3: CSARAPGGRGTEAFF. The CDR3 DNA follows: TGCAGTGCTAGAGCCCCGGGGGGTAGGGGCACTGAAGCTTTCTTT.

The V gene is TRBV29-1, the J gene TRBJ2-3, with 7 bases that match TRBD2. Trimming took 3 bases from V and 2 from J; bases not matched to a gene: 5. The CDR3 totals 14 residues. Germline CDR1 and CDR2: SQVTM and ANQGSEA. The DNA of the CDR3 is TGCAGCGTTGATCGGCTAGCGGTCACAGATACGCAGTATTTT. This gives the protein CSVDRLAVTDTQYF.

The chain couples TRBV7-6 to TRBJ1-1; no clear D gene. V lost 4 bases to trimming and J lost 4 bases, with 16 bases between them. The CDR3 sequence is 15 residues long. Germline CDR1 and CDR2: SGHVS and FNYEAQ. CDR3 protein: CASSYSVGGATEAFF. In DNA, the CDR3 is TGTGCCAGCAGCTACTCCGTGGGAGGTGCCACTGAAGCTTTCTTT.